This paragraph reports one T cell receptor (beta chain). The CDR3 length is 14 residues. Trimming cost V 0 bases and J 2 bases, with 8 bases left between them. Germline CDR1 LGHNA, CDR2 YSLEER. Using immunoSEQ multiplex PCR, the repertoire was profiled, and TCRdb retains in-frame clones only, with some absent. The sample contains some 250,000 clones, around 88% of which appear only once. These data come from a study of blood T cell repertoires in COVID-19. About the research overall: COVID-19 samples from acute and convalescent phases originated in the United States, Italy and Spain.

Ages ranged from roughly 18 to 95 years, with residence in around 24 US areas. Before being deemed recovered, Cohort 3 donors had two negative PCRs, clearance, or symptom resolution. The clonotype comes from a man aged 35 to 55 who had recovered from COVID-19. This rearrangement joins TRBV4-3 to TRBJ2-7; D possibly corresponds to TRBD2 (5 bases). Sequencing was performed on PBMCs or T cells enriched from blood (not recorded which). The CDR3, as DNA: TGCGCCAGCAGCCAAGACCGCGGGCCCTACGAGCAGTACTTC. The encoded protein is CASSQDRGPYEQYF.